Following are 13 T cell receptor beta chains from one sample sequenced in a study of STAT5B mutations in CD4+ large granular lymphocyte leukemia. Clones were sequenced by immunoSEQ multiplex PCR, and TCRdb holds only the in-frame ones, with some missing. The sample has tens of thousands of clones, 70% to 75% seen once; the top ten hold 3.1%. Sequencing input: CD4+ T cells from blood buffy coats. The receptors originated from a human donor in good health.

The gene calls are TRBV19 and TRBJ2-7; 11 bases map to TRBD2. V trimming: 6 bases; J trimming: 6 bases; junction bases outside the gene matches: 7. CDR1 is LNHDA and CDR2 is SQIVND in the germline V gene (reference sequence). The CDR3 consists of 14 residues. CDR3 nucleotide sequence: TGTGCCAGTAGAAAGACTAGCGGGATACCCGAGCAGTACTTC. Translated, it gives CASRKTSGIPEQYF.

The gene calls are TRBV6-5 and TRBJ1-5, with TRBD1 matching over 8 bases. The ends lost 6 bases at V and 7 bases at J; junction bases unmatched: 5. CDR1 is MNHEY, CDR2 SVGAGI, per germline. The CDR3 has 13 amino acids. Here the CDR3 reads CASRSGQGQPQHF. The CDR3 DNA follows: TGTGCCAGCAGGTCCGGACAGGGCCAGCCCCAGCATTTT.

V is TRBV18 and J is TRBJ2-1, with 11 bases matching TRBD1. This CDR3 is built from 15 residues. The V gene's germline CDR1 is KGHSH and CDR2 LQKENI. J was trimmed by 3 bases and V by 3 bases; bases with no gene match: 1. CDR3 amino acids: CASSPGTGGYNEQFF. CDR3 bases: TGTGCCAGCTCACCCGGGACAGGGGGCTACAATGAGCAGTTCTTC.

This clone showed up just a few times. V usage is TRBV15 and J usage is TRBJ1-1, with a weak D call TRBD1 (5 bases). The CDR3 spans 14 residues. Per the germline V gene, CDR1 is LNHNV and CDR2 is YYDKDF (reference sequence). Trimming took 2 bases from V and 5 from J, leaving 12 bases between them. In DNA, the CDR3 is TGTGCCACCAGCAGATGGGGGGAGAGGACTGAAGCTTTCTTT. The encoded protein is CATSRWGERTEAFF.

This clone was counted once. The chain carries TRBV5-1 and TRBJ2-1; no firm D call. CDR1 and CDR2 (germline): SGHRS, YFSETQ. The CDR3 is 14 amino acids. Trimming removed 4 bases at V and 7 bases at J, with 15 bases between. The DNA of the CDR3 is TGCGCCAGCAGCCCTGAGTGGGTGGAGAATGAGCAGTTCTTC. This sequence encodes CASSPEWVENEQFF. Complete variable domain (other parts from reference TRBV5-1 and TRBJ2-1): KAGVTQTPRYLIKTRGQQVTLSCSPISGHRSVSWYQQTPGQGLQFLFEYFSETQRNKGNFPGRFSGRQFSNSRSEMNVSTLELGDSALYLCASSPEWVENEQFFGPGTRLTVL.

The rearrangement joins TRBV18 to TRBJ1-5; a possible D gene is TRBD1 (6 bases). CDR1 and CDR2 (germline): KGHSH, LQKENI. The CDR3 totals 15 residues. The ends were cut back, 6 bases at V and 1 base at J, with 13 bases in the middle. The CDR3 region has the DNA TGTGCCAGCTCTTCAGGGGTAAAGAGCAATCAGCCCCAGCATTTT. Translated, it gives CASSSGVKSNQPQHF.

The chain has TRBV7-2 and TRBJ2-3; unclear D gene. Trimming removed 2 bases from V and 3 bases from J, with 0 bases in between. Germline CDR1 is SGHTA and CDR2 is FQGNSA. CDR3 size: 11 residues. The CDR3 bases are TGTGCCAGCAGCTTAACAGATACGCAGTATTTT. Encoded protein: CASSLTDTQYF. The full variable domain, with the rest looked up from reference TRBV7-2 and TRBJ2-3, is GAGVSQSPSNKVTEKGKDVELRCDPISGHTALYWYRQSLGQGLEFLIYFQGNSAPDKSGLPSDRFSAERTGGSVSTLTIQRTQQEDSAVYLCASSLTDTQYFGPGTRLTVL.

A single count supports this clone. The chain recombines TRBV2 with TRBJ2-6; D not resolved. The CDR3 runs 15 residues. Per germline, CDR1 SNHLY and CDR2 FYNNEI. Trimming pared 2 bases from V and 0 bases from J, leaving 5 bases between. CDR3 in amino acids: CASSEWDSGANVLTF. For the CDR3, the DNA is TGTGCCAGCAGTGAATGGGACTCTGGGGCCAACGTCCTGACTTTC. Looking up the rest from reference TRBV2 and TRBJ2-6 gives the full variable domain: EPEVTQTPSHQVTQMGQEVILRCVPISNHLYFYWYRQILGQKVEFLVSFYNNEISEKSEIFDDQFSVERPDGSNFTLKIRSTKLEDSAMYFCASSEWDSGANVLTFGAGSRLTVL.

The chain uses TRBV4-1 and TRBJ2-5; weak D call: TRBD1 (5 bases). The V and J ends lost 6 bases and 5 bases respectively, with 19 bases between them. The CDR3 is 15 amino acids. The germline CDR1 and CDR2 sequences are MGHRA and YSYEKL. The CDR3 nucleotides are TGCGCCAGCAGTAACACGCGCAGGGATCAGGAGACCCAGTACTTC. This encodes CASSNTRRDQETQYF.

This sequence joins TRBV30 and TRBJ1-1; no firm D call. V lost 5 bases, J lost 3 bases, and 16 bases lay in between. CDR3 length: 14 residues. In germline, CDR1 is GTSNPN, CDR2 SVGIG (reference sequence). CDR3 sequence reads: CAWGRSGEHTEAFF. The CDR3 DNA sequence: TGTGCCTGGGGGAGATCCGGGGAACACACTGAAGCTTTCTTT. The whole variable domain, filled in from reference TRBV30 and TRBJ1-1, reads SQTIHQWPATLVQPVGSPLSLECTVEGTSNPNLYWYRQAAGRGLQLLFYSVGIGQISSEVPQNLSASRPQDRQFILSSKKLLLSDSGFYLCAWGRSGEHTEAFFGQGTRLTVV.

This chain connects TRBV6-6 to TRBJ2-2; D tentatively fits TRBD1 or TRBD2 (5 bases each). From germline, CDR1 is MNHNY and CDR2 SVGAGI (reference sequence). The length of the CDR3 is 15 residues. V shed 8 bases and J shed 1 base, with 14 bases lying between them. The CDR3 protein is CASRGQGRNTGELFF. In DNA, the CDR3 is TGTGCCAGCCGCGGCCAGGGACGGAACACCGGGGAGCTGTTTTTT.

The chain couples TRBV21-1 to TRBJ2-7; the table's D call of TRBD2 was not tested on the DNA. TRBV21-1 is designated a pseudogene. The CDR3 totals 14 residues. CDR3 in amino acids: CASSKAPGSWEQYF. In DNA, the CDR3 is TGTGCCAGCAGCAAAGCACCGGGATCCTGGGAGCAGTACTTC.

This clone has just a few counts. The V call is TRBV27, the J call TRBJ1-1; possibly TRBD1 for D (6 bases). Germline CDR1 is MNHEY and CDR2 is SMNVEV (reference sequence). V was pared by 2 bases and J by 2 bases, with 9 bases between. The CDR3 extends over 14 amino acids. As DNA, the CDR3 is TGTGCCAGCAGTTTACGACAGGCTAACACTGAAGCTTTCTTT. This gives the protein CASSLRQANTEAFF.